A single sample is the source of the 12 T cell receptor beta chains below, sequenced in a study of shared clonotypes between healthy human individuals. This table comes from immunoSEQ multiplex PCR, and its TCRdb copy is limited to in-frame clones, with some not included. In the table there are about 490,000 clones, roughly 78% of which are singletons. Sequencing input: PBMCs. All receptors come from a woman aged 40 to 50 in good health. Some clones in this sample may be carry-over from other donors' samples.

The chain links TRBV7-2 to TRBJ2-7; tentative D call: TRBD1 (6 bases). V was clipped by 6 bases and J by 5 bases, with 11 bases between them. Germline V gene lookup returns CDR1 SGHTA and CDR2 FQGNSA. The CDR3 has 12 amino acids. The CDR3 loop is CASRGASDEQYF. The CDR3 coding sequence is TGTGCCAGCAGGGGGGCCTCGGACGAGCAGTACTTC.

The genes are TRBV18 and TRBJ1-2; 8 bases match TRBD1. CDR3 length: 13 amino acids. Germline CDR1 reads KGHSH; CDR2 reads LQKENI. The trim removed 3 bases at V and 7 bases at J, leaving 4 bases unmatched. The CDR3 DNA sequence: TGTGCCAGCTCACCTGAAACAGGGGGTGGCTACACCTTC. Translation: CASSPETGGGYTF.

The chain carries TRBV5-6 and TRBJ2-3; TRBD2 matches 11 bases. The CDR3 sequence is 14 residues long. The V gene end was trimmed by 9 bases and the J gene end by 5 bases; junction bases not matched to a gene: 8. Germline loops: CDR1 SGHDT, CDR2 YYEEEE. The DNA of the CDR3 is TGTGCCACCTCCCCTAGCGGGGGGTTAGATACGCAGTATTTT. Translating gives CATSPSGGLDTQYF.

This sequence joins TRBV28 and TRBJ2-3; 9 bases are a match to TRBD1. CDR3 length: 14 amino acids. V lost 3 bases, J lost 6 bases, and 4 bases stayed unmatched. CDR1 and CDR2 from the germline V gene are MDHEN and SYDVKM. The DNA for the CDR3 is TGTGCCAGCAGTTTTACAGGGGGCCGGGATACGCAGTATTTT. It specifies CASSFTGGRDTQYF.

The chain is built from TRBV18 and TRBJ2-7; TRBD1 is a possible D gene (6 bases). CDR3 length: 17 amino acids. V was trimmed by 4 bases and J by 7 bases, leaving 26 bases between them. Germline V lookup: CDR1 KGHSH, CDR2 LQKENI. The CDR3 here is CASSRVTQGSAAFEQYF. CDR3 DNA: TGTGCCAGCTCACGGGTGACTCAGGGGTCCGCTGCGTTTGAGCAGTACTTC.

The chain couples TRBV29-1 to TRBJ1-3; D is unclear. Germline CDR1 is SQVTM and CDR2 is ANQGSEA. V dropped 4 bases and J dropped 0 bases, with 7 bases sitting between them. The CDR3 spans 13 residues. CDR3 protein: CSVAESSGNTIYF. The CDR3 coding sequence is TGCAGCGTTGCGGAAAGCTCTGGAAACACCATATATTTT.

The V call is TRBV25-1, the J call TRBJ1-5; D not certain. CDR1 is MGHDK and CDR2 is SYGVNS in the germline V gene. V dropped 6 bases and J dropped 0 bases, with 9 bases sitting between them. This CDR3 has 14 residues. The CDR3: CASSTGNSNQPQHF. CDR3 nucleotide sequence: TGTGCCAGCAGCACCGGGAATAGCAATCAGCCCCAGCATTTT.

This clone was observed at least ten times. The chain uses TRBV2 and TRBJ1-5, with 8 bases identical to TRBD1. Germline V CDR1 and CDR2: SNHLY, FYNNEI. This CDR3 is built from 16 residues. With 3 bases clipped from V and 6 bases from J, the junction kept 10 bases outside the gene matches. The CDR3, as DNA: TGTGCCAGCAGTGACGATGGACAGGGAGTCAGTCAGCCCCAGCATTTT. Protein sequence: CASSDDGQGVSQPQHF.

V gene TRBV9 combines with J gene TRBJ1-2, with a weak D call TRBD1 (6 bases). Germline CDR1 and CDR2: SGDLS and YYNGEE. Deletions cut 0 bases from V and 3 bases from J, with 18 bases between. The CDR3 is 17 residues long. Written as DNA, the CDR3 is TGTGCCAGCAGCGTAGAAGGGGCAGGGGCTGCGGACTATGGCTACACCTTC. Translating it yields CASSVEGAGAADYGYTF.

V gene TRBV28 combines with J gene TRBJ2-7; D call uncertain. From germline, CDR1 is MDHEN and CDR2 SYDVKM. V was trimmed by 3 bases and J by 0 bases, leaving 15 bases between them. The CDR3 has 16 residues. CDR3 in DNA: TGTGCCAGCAGTTTTCCCCGGGCAGTACCCTCCTACGAGCAGTACTTC. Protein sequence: CASSFPRAVPSYEQYF. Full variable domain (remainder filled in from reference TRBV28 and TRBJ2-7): DVKVTQSSRYLVKRTGEKVFLECVQDMDHENMFWYRQDPGLGLRLIYFSYDVKMKEKGDIPEGYSVSREKKERFSLILESASTNQTSMYLCASSFPRAVPSYEQYFGPGTRLTVT.

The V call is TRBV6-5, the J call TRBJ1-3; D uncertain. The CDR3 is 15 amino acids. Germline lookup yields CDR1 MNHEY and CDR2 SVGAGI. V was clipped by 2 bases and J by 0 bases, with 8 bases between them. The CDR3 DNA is TGTGCCAGCAGTTACGACTACTTCTCTGGAAACACCATATATTTT. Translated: CASSYDYFSGNTIYF.

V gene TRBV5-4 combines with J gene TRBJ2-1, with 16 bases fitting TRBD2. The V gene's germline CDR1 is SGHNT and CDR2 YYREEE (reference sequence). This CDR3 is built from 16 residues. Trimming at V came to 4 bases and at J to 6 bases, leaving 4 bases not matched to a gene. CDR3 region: CASSPGTSGRGNEQFF. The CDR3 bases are TGTGCCAGCAGCCCCGGGACTAGCGGGAGGGGCAATGAGCAGTTCTTC.